What follows are 26 T cell receptor beta chains derived from one specimen sequenced in a study of T-cell reconstitution after alpha-beta-depleted transplantation in children (dated by TCRdb to 2016 to 2017). The receptor library was made with PCR. Sequencing was performed on an Illumina HiSeq 2500. Molecular barcoding was employed in the preparation of TCR libraries, with unique molecular identifiers being used to normalize TCRbeta repertoire quantification. TCRdb reran the public reads through fastp at Q25 and MiXCR, keeping productive beta chains. Each CDR3 protein appears once, grouped with its most common genes and DNA. The sample yields around 360,000 distinct CDR3 sequences; around 10% were counted once. The ten largest clones capture under 3% of the sample. Sequencing was performed on PBMCs from the stem cell graft donor, taken from the stem cell graft. These receptors were taken from a human donor who donated a stem cell graft to a child with acute lymphoblastic leukemia.

This chain uses TRBV4-2 with TRBJ2-7, with a possible D match to TRBD2 (6 bases). Trimming removed 0 bases from V and 2 bases from J, with 14 bases in between. The CDR3 runs 16 residues. The V gene's germline CDR1 is LGHNA and CDR2 YNFKEQ. The CDR3 loop is CASSQEARTGAYEQYF. The CDR3 DNA sequence: TGTGCCAGCAGCCAAGAAGCCCGGACGGGGGCCTACGAGCAGTACTTC.

This clonotype was found a few times. The CDR3 protein is CASSYSMRELYEQYF. The CDR3 coding sequence is TGTGCCAGCAGTTACTCGATGCGGGAACTCTACGAGCAGTACTTC. The chain employs TRBV6-2 or TRBV6-3 and TRBJ2-7; TRBD2 might be the D (6 bases). The length of the CDR3 is 15 residues. V lost 0 bases to trimming and J lost 3 bases, with 12 bases between them. CDR1 is MNHEY, CDR2 SVGEGT, per germline.

This clonotype has ten or more counts. This sequence joins TRBV7-3 and TRBJ2-3; no clear D. The V and J ends lost 3 bases and 3 bases respectively, with 7 bases between them. Germline assignment: CDR1 SGHTA and CDR2 FQGTGA. The CDR3 has 13 amino acids. CDR3: CASSLKPTDTQYF. The DNA for the CDR3 is TGTGCCAGCAGCTTGAAGCCGACAGATACGCAGTATTTT.

The chain employs TRBV4-2 and TRBJ1-2; D is perhaps TRBD1 (5 bases). The CDR3 spans 14 residues. Germline assignment: CDR1 LGHNA and CDR2 YNFKEQ. Trimming removed 4 bases at V and 0 bases at J, with 9 bases between. The CDR3 sequence: CASSRGHTNYGYTF. Here the CDR3 DNA reads TGTGCCAGCAGCCGAGGACATACTAACTATGGCTACACCTTC.

This clonotype was counted a few times. The chain has TRBV12-3 or TRBV12-4 and TRBJ1-2; D remains unclear. Trimming cost V 6 bases and J 3 bases, with 14 bases left between them. CDR3 length: 14 residues. The CDR3 sequence is CASSPIRNHYGYTF. DNA of the CDR3: TGTGCCAGCAGCCCTATCAGGAATCACTATGGCTACACCTTC.

This clonotype was observed a few times. This chain uses TRBV4-1 with TRBJ2-7; the match to TRBD1 covers 7 bases. V trimming: 2 bases; J trimming: 2 bases; junction bases outside the gene matches: 3. Germline values: CDR1 MGHRA, CDR2 YSYEKL. This CDR3 is built from 14 residues. The CDR3 spells CASSQPGGTYEQYF. The CDR3 region has the DNA TGCGCCAGCAGCCAACCAGGGGGAACCTACGAGCAGTACTTC.

The CDR3 spells CSVEYGTGYQETQYF. CDR3 DNA: TGCAGCGTGGAATATGGAACCGGGTACCAAGAGACCCAGTACTTC. This chain joins TRBV29-1 and TRBJ2-5, with no clear D. This CDR3 is built from 15 residues. Deletions cut 6 bases from V and 0 bases from J, with 17 bases between. CDR1 SQVTM and CDR2 ANQGSEA come from the germline V gene.

Concerning this clonotype itself: A junction end diverges from the germline sequence, so it may reflect a read error. The genes are TRBV24-1 and TRBJ2-7; weak D call: TRBD1 (6 bases). Germline CDR1 reads KGHDR; CDR2 reads SFDVKD. The CDR3 has 13 amino acids. CDR3 loop: CATDSGAGYDQYF. CDR3 DNA: TGTGCCACCGACTCAGGGGCGGGTTACGACCAGTACTTC.

This clonotype was seen only a few times. The chain combines TRBV5-1 with TRBJ2-2; 15 bases fit TRBD2. With V trimmed by 4 bases and J by 5 bases, 6 bases remained unmatched. The CDR3 is 17 residues long. In germline, CDR1 is SGHRS, CDR2 YFSETQ. The CDR3 is CASSRAGLAGGTGELFF. DNA of the CDR3: TGCGCCAGCAGCCGGGCGGGACTAGCGGGAGGAACCGGGGAGCTGTTTTTT.

The table lists this clonotype with a few counts. V usage is TRBV10-2 and J usage is TRBJ2-7; 9 nucleotides match TRBD1. The CDR3 runs to 15 residues. Germline values: CDR1 WSHSY, CDR2 SAAADI. V was pared by 4 bases and J by 3 bases, with 7 bases of the junction left unmatched. The CDR3 reads CASSGKGQGDYEQYF. In DNA, the CDR3 is TGCGCCAGCAGTGGAAAGGGACAGGGAGACTACGAGCAGTACTTC.

The table lists this clonotype with many counts. The rearrangement links TRBV4-1 to TRBJ2-7, with D perhaps given as TRBD1 or TRBD2 (5 bases each). The CDR3 runs to 14 residues. The germline V gene has CDR1 MGHRA and CDR2 YSYEKL. V gave up 3 bases and J gave up 7 bases, with 16 bases separating them. CDR3 DNA: TGCGCCAGCAGCCACCGGGACCTCGATCGGGAGCAGTACTTC. This gives the protein CASSHRDLDREQYF.

The rearrangement links TRBV29-1 to TRBJ2-7, with 9 bases lining up with TRBD1. The CDR3 has 13 residues. Germline loops: CDR1 SQVTM, CDR2 ANQGSEA. With V trimmed by 6 bases and J by 5 bases, 8 bases remained unmatched. This CDR3 is CSVAGTGSDEQYF. The CDR3 DNA is TGCAGCGTCGCCGGGACAGGGTCCGACGAGCAGTACTTC.

This clonotype was recorded at least ten times. The chain employs TRBV9 and TRBJ2-2, with a possible D match to TRBD1 (6 bases). CDR3 size: 12 residues. The germline V gene encodes CDR1 SGDLS and CDR2 YYNGEE. The germline V and J ends were trimmed by 6 bases and 5 bases, with 8 bases remaining between them. The CDR3 is CASNRVTGELFF. In nucleotides, the CDR3 is TGTGCCAGCAACAGGGTTACCGGGGAGCTGTTTTTT. The full variable domain, completed using reference TRBV9 and TRBJ2-2, is DSGVTQTPKHLITATGQRVTLRCSPRSGDLSVYWYQQSLDQGLQFLIQYYNGEERAKGNILERFSAQQFPDLHSELNLSSLELGDSALYFCASNRVTGELFFGEGSRLTVL.

V and J are TRBV5-1 and TRBJ2-5; 10 nucleotides match TRBD1. After removal of 6 bases from V and 4 bases from J, the junction contained 6 bases not matched to a gene. Germline values: CDR1 SGHRS, CDR2 YFSETQ. This CDR3 is built from 14 residues. The DNA of the CDR3 is TGCGCCAGCAAAGCGACAGGGGGCGGAGAGACCCAGTACTTC. Encoded protein: CASKATGGGETQYF.

The CDR3 bases are TGCGCCAGCAGCCAAGCGGGGATTACTGAAGCTTTCTTT. It is translated as CASSQAGITEAFF. The genes are TRBV4-1 and TRBJ1-1; D is undetermined. V gave up 1 base and J gave up 5 bases, with 8 bases separating them. The CDR3 is 13 residues long. CDR1 MGHRA and CDR2 YSYEKL come from the germline V gene.

In this sample, this clonotype turned up many times. The rearrangement uses TRBV27 and TRBJ2-3; 9 nucleotides agree with TRBD1. Unmatched junction bases numbered 5, after V lost 4 bases and J lost 6 bases. The CDR3 sequence is 14 residues long. Germline V lookup: CDR1 MNHEY, CDR2 SMNVEV (reference sequence). Here the CDR3 DNA reads TGTGCCAGCAGTTCGGGACAGGGAGGGGATACGCAGTATTTT. Its translation: CASSSGQGGDTQYF.

V usage is TRBV2 and J usage is TRBJ2-7; possibly TRBD1 for D (6 bases). V shed 4 bases and J shed 2 bases, with 18 bases lying between them. The CDR3 runs to 16 residues. Looked up from germline, CDR1 is SNHLY and CDR2 is FYNNEI. The CDR3 loop reads CASSVSGGSGAYEQYF. The CDR3 region has the DNA TGTGCCAGCAGTGTCAGTGGGGGATCAGGGGCCTACGAGCAGTACTTC.

The J gene is TRBJ1-1, the V gene TRBV13, with 10 bases lining up with TRBD1. Losses at the gene ends were 1 base for V and 11 bases for J; bases not matched to a gene: 7. The germline CDR1 and CDR2 sequences are PRHDT and FYEKMQ (reference sequence). This CDR3 comprises 14 residues. The CDR3 nucleotides are TGTGCCAGCAGCTTAGCGCCGGGACAGGGGACGGCTTTCTTT. It codes for CASSLAPGQGTAFF.

V usage is TRBV11-2 and J usage is TRBJ2-3, with TRBD2 identical over 11 bases. The CDR3 is 18 residues long. With 3 bases clipped from V and 1 base from J, the junction kept 9 bases outside the gene matches. Germline values: CDR1 SGHAT, CDR2 FQNNGV. The CDR3 DNA reads as TGTGCCAGCAGCTTCTCCAAAAGTAGCGGGAGGGGCACAGATACGCAGTATTTT. Its protein product is CASSFSKSSGRGTDTQYF.

This clonotype was found a few times. One end of the junction varies from germline; a read error may be responsible. This chain links TRBV20-1 with TRBJ2-1; tentative D call: TRBD2 (6 bases). Germline V lookup: CDR1 DFQATT, CDR2 SNEGSKA (reference sequence). The CDR3 is 14 residues long. The CDR3 DNA sequence: TGCAGTTCTAGCACTAGCATTCAGCCAAATGAGCAGTTCTTC. Translation: CSSSTSIQPNEQFF.

This clonotype was recorded at least ten times. This chain uses TRBV15 with TRBJ2-5; 8 positions match TRBD2. With 0 bases clipped from V and 5 bases from J, the junction kept 2 bases outside the gene matches. The CDR3 loop spans 14 amino acids. CDR1 LNHNV and CDR2 YYDKDF come from the germline V gene (reference sequence). The CDR3 coding sequence is TGTGCCACCAGCAGAGAATCGGGGGGGGAGACCCAGTACTTC. It codes for CATSRESGGETQYF. The complete variable domain, with remaining parts taken from reference TRBV15 and TRBJ2-5, reads DAMVIQNPRYQVTQFGKPVTLSCSQTLNHNVMYWYQQKSSQAPKLLFHYYDKDFNNEADTPDNFQSRRPNTSFCFLDIRSPGLGDTAMYLCATSRESGGETQYFGPGTRLLVL.

This sequence joins TRBV7-6 and TRBJ1-1; D is unclear. The CDR3 totals 15 residues. CDR1 SGHVS and CDR2 FNYEAQ come from the germline V gene. The V end lost 2 bases, the J end lost 2 bases, and 12 bases lay between the germline ends. The CDR3 reads CASSLSTEFNTEAFF. Here the CDR3 DNA reads TGTGCCAGCAGCTTATCAACAGAATTCAACACTGAAGCTTTCTTT.

This chain connects TRBV7-2 to TRBJ2-7; 13 nucleotides line up with TRBD2. CDR1 is SGHTA, CDR2 FQGNSA, per germline. The CDR3 spans 14 residues. After removal of 5 bases from V and 3 bases from J, the junction contained 1 base not matched to a gene. This CDR3 is CASSRTSGGYEQYF. As DNA, the CDR3 is TGTGCCAGCAGCAGGACTAGCGGGGGCTACGAGCAGTACTTC.

This clonotype was counted many times. The chain is built from TRBV27 and TRBJ1-2; D unresolved. This CDR3 comprises 15 residues. Trimming shortened V by 3 bases and J by 0 bases, and 11 bases separated the two germline ends. Germline CDR1 and CDR2: MNHEY and SMNVEV (reference sequence). The CDR3, as DNA: TGTGCCAGCAGTTTCGGGCCCTCACCTAACTATGGCTACACCTTC. This sequence encodes CASSFGPSPNYGYTF.

Only a few counts were recorded for this clonotype. The chain is built from TRBV20-1 and TRBJ1-6; 8 bases fit TRBD1. The CDR3 runs 13 residues. The germline V gene has CDR1 DFQATT and CDR2 SNEGSKA (reference sequence). Unmatched junction bases numbered 5, after V lost 6 bases and J lost 7 bases. The CDR3 coding sequence is TGCAGTGCGCCTTCAGGGGGCAATTCACCCCTCCACTTT. Its translation: CSAPSGGNSPLHF.

V usage is TRBV27 and J usage is TRBJ1-2; D not certain. Trimming shortened V by 3 bases and J by 0 bases, and 5 bases separated the two germline ends. This CDR3 is 13 amino acids long. The V gene's germline CDR1 is MNHEY and CDR2 SMNVEV (reference sequence). CDR3 bases: TGTGCCAGCAGTTTGGAGGCTAACTATGGCTACACCTTC. Encoded protein: CASSLEANYGYTF.